The present entry profiles one T cell receptor beta chain with its context. Sequencing used immunoSEQ multiplex PCR; TCRdb keeps in-frame clones, though not all of them. Of roughly 240,000 clones listed, 80% to 90% are singletons. The ends lost 4 bases at V and 10 bases at J; junction bases unmatched: 8. The CDR3 covers 14 residues. Germline values: CDR1 SGHAT, CDR2 FQNNGV. This entry comes from a study of blood T cell repertoires in COVID-19. Recruitment covered some 25 US areas and drew participants whose ages spanned roughly 18 to 100 years. Input material: PBMCs or T cells enriched from blood (not recorded which). The J gene is TRBJ1-2, the V gene TRBV11-2; the match to TRBD1 covers 11 bases. This TCR was recovered from a woman aged 30 to 39 with acute COVID-19. The CDR3 is CASSSRGQGGDYTF. The CDR3 DNA follows: TGTGCCAGCAGCTCAAGGGGACAGGGGGGCGACTACACCTTC.